Listed below are T cell receptor beta chains from one sample, sequenced in a study of vaccination effects on CD4 cells after COVID-19. Their cognate antigens are unknown. Libraries were prepared by immunoSEQ multiplex PCR; TCRdb keeps only in-frame clonotypes and omits some of them. Found here are tens of thousands of clones, 72% of them singletons; the top ten hold 20% to 25%. The source was CD4+ T cells from PBMCs cultured without peptide, collected before COVID-19 vaccination. These receptors were taken from a human donor who had a prior SARS-CoV-2 infection. CDR3s include the opening cysteine and the closing phenylalanine or tryptophan. Fields, in order: J gene, clone size, D gene, V gene, CDR3 protein, CDR3 DNA. The D gene is left open where the match is weak. A clone size is listed for some rows: how often the clone was seen (once, few, many), or a class if it is expanded.

>TRBJ1-2|few|.|TRBV27
CASSVGRIANYGYTF
TGTGCCAGCAGTGTGGGGAGGATAGCTAACTATGGCTACACCTTC
>TRBJ2-4|.|TRBD2|TRBV3-1/TRBV3-2
CASSQDTTSGSSLAKNIQYF
TGTGCCAGCAGCCAAGATACGACTAGCGGGAGTTCCCTAGCCAAAAACATTCAGTACTTC
>TRBJ1-1|few|.|TRBV5-4
CASSLDSATEAFF
TGTGCCAGCAGCTTGGACTCAGCAACTGAAGCTTTCTTT
>TRBJ1-2|.|.|TRBV4-2
CASSQAQNNYGYTF
TGTGCCAGCAGCCAAGCGCAAAATAACTATGGCTACACCTTC
>TRBJ2-4|.|TRBD1|TRBV9
CASSEGQGDLAKNIQYF
TGTGCCAGCAGCGAGGGACAGGGCGATTTAGCCAAAAACATTCAGTACTTC
>TRBJ2-1|once|.|TRBV5-1
CASSLAPVGSPEQFF
TGCGCCAGCAGCTTGGCTCCCGTTGGTTCACCGGAGCAGTTCTTC
>TRBJ1-4|few|.|TRBV19
CASSIPPLRWKLFF
TGTGCCAGTAGTATTCCACCCCTCCGGTGGAAACTGTTTTTT
>TRBJ1-4|few|.|TRBV3-1/TRBV3-2
CASSSSPTRANEKLFF
TGTGCCAGCAGTTCCAGTCCCACAAGAGCTAATGAAAAACTGTTTTTT
>TRBJ1-2|.|.|TRBV3-1/TRBV3-2
CASSPDLLGGYTF
TGTGCCAGCAGCCCGGACCTTCTGGGAGGCTACACCTTC
>TRBJ2-1|.|TRBD1|TRBV2
CASSGQGRWVGDEQFF
TGTGCCAGCAGTGGACAGGGTCGATGGGTTGGCGATGAGCAGTTCTTC
>TRBJ2-3|.|.|TRBV6-5
CASSYWQFKDTQYF
TGTGCCAGCAGTTACTGGCAGTTCAAGGATACGCAGTATTTT
>TRBJ2-5|.|.|TRBV29-1
CSAGRTQETQYF
TGCAGCGCCGGTCGGACCCAAGAGACCCAGTACTTC
>TRBJ1-6|once|.|TRBV18
CASSSGTKNSPLHF
TGTGCCAGCTCATCCGGGACAAAGAATTCACCCCTCCACTTT
>TRBJ1-1|once|.|TRBV3-1/TRBV3-2
CASSQDPPPLTTEAFF
TGTGCCAGCAGCCAAGATCCTCCCCCCCTAACAACTGAAGCTTTCTTT
>TRBJ1-4|.|.|TRBV2
CASSARPIEANEKLFF
TGTGCCAGCAGTGCCCGGCCCATTGAGGCTAATGAAAAACTGTTTTTT
>TRBJ1-2|.|.|TRBV2
CASSVPGRDYGYTF
TGTGCCAGCAGTGTGCCGGGTAGGGACTATGGCTACACCTTC
>TRBJ1-1|.|TRBD1|TRBV5-1
CASSVNRGATEAFF
TGCGCCAGCAGCGTCAACAGGGGGGCGACTGAAGCTTTCTTT
>TRBJ2-7|few|.|TRBV9
CASSVATESYEQYF
TGTGCCAGCAGCGTAGCGACTGAATCCTACGAGCAGTACTTC
>TRBJ2-7|.|.|TRBV9
CASSVGAEYEQYF
TGTGCCAGCAGCGTAGGGGCCGAGTACGAGCAGTACTTC
>TRBJ2-7|.|TRBD1|TRBV19
CASSTYGTGVLYEQYF
TGTGCCAGTAGTACGTACGGGACAGGTGTGCTATACGAGCAGTACTTC
>TRBJ1-2|few|.|TRBV27
CASSLSGRAIGYGYTF
TGTGCCAGCAGTTTAAGCGGGAGGGCGATCGGATATGGCTACACCTTC
>TRBJ1-5|.|TRBD1|TRBV12-5
CASGLEGQGGQPQHF
TGTGCTAGTGGTTTGGAAGGACAGGGAGGACAGCCCCAGCATTTT
>TRBJ2-7|.|TRBD1|TRBV7-2
CASSVSTGQGADEQYF
TGTGCCAGCAGCGTGTCCACGGGACAGGGGGCTGACGAGCAGTACTTC
>TRBJ2-2|.|.|TRBV19
CASTPRRSLGNGELFF
TGTGCCAGTACCCCCCGCCGGTCTCTCGGTAACGGGGAGCTGTTTTTT
>TRBJ1-5|.|TRBD1|TRBV7-9
CASSTSQGGGNQPQHF
TGTGCCAGCAGCACATCACAGGGGGGAGGCAATCAGCCCCAGCATTTT
>TRBJ1-3|.|.|TRBV7-2
CASSFSTAGNTIYF
TGTGCCAGCAGCTTCTCGACAGCCGGAAACACCATATATTTT
>TRBJ2-1|.|.|TRBV5-6
CASSLLGRVTYNEQFF
TGTGCCAGCAGCTTGCTGGGTAGGGTGACCTACAATGAGCAGTTCTTC
>TRBJ2-7|.|TRBD2|TRBV29-1
CSVAPLAGGLYEQYF
TGCAGCGTTGCCCCCCTAGCGGGGGGGCTCTACGAGCAGTACTTC
>TRBJ1-1|.|.|TRBV11-3
CASSRNTDTEAFF
TGTGCCAGCAGCCGAAACACAGACACTGAAGCTTTCTTT
>TRBJ2-2|few|.|TRBV9
CASSVADRSRTGELFF
TGTGCCAGCAGCGTAGCCGACAGAAGCCGCACCGGGGAGCTGTTTTTT
>TRBJ2-5|.|.|TRBV5-1
CASSFGNQETQYF
TGCGCCAGCAGCTTCGGAAACCAAGAGACCCAGTACTTC
>TRBJ2-7|.|.|TRBV12-3/TRBV12-4
CAHKTGAGEQYF
TGTGCCCACAAGACAGGAGCGGGTGAGCAGTACTTC
>TRBJ2-3|.|.|TRBV5-1
CASSFGTLADTQYF
TGCGCCAGCAGCTTCGGGACCCTAGCAGATACGCAGTATTTT
>TRBJ1-4|.|.|TRBV7-2
CASSLMGSNEKLFF
TGTGCCAGCAGCCTAATGGGCTCCAATGAAAAACTGTTTTTT
>TRBJ2-1|.|.|TRBV4-2
CASSQERGHGEQFF
TGTGCCAGCAGCCAAGAGCGGGGTCACGGTGAGCAGTTCTTC
>TRBJ2-3|.|TRBD2|TRBV28
CASSLSGRATDTQYF
TGTGCCAGCAGTTTAAGCGGGAGGGCCACAGATACGCAGTATTTT
>TRBJ1-1|.|.|TRBV7-9
CASTRPGELNTEAFF
TGTGCCAGCACCAGACCCGGGGAGTTGAACACTGAAGCTTTCTTT
>TRBJ1-1|.|.|TRBV30
CAWMRQLNTEAFF
TGTGCCTGGATGCGGCAGCTAAACACTGAAGCTTTCTTT
>TRBJ2-7|.|.|TRBV19
CASQGPFYEQYF
TGTGCCAGTCAGGGACCCTTCTACGAGCAGTACTTC
>TRBJ2-7|.|.|TRBV5-6
CASSLLTGIPYEQYF
TGTGCCAGCAGCTTGCTTACCGGGATACCCTACGAGCAGTACTTC
>TRBJ2-2|.|.|TRBV19
CASSIFGETGELFF
TGTGCCAGTAGTATTTTCGGGGAGACCGGGGAGCTGTTTTTT
>TRBJ2-3|.|TRBD1|TRBV5-1
CASSLGASGTGGTDTQYF
TGCGCCAGCAGCTTGGGGGCTTCCGGGACAGGGGGCACAGATACGCAGTATTTT
>TRBJ2-5|.|.|TRBV7-9
CASSARETQYF
TGTGCCAGCAGCGCTCGCGAGACCCAGTACTTC
>TRBJ1-4|.|TRBD1|TRBV11-3
CASSPDRANEKLFF
TGTGCCAGCAGCCCGGACAGGGCGAATGAAAAACTGTTTTTT
>TRBJ2-5|.|TRBD1|TRBV11-2
CASSKITGGEETQYF
TGTGCCAGCAGCAAGATTACAGGGGGCGAAGAGACCCAGTACTTC
>TRBJ1-4|.|.|TRBV5-5
CASSLIGRPGEKLFF
TGTGCCAGCAGCTTGATAGGCAGGCCGGGTGAAAAACTGTTTTTT
>TRBJ2-1|.|.|TRBV5-1
CASTTFPTTYNEQFF
TGCGCCAGCACCACCTTTCCGACTACCTACAATGAGCAGTTCTTC
>TRBJ2-7|once|TRBD2|TRBV7-2
CASSLSTSGGREQYF
TGTGCCAGCAGCTTAAGTACTAGCGGGGGGAGGGAGCAGTACTTC
>TRBJ1-2|.|.|TRBV20-1
CSASLREPYGYTF
TGCAGTGCTAGTTTAAGGGAGCCCTATGGCTACACCTTC
>TRBJ2-1|.|TRBD2|TRBV3-1/TRBV3-2
CASSLWTSAGGEQFF
TGTGCCAGCAGCCTATGGACTAGCGCGGGCGGTGAGCAGTTCTTC
>TRBJ2-1|.|.|TRBV3-1/TRBV3-2
CASSQDVARHLNEQFF
TGTGCCAGCAGCCAAGATGTAGCTAGGCACCTCAATGAGCAGTTCTTC
>TRBJ2-7|.|.|TRBV4-1
CASSQDFIRGLVSYEQYF
TGCGCCAGCAGCCAAGATTTTATTCGGGGGCTAGTCTCCTACGAGCAGTACTTC
>TRBJ2-2|few|.|TRBV3-1/TRBV3-2
CASSHGWGQGGELFF
TGTGCCAGCAGCCATGGATGGGGCCAGGGCGGGGAGCTGTTTTTT
>TRBJ1-5|.|.|TRBV12-3/TRBV12-4
CASSFLDQPQHF
TGTGCCAGCAGTTTTTTGGATCAGCCCCAGCATTTT
>TRBJ2-7|few|.|TRBV2
CASIRTGPGGEQYF
TGTGCCAGCATTCGCACCGGGCCGGGCGGCGAGCAGTACTTC
>TRBJ1-3|once|.|TRBV2
CASSELFSGDTIYF
TGTGCCAGCAGTGAACTCTTCTCAGGAGACACCATATATTTT
>TRBJ2-1|.|TRBD2|TRBV5-1
CASSKGLAGGGSSYNEQFF
TGCGCCAGCAGCAAGGGACTAGCGGGGGGCGGGAGCTCCTACAATGAGCAGTTCTTC
>TRBJ1-1|.|.|TRBV7-2
CASSFTTRDLTEAFF
TGTGCCAGCAGCTTTACTACCAGGGACCTTACTGAAGCTTTCTTT